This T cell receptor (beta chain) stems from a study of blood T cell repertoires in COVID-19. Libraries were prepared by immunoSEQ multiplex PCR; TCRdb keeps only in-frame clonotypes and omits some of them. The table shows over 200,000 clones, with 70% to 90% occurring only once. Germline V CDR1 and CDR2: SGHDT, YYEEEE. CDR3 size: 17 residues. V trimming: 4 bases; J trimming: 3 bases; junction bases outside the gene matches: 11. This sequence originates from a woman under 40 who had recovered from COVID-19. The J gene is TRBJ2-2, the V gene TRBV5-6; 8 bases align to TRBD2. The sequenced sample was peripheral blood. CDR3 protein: CASSPLMERGYTGELFF. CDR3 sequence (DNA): TGTGCCAGCAGCCCCCTGATGGAGCGGGGGTACACCGGGGAGCTGTTTTTT. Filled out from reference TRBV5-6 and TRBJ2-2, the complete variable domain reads DAGVTQSPTHLIKTRGQQVTLRCSPKSGHDTVSWYQQALGQGPQFIFQYYEEEERQRGNFPDRFSGHQFPNYSSELNVNALLLGDSALYLCASSPLMERGYTGELFFGEGSRLTVL.